This entry describes one TCR beta chain. The target antigen is unknown. Regarding time point: week 11, during vaccination. Vaccination comprised doses that each held 300 ug of mutant IDH1 20-mer peptide, plus topical imiquimod. This CDR3 is 12 amino acids long. Trimming removed 0 bases from V and 6 bases from J, with 7 bases in between. Looked up from germline, CDR1 is SGHDT and CDR2 is YYEEEE. Only in-frame clones appear in the TCRdb table, and some are missing; sequencing was by immunoSEQ multiplex PCR. The repertoire holds 60,000 or so clones, with 89% as singletons. These data are taken from a study of a mutant IDH1 vaccine in newly diagnosed glioma. Study-level information: Vaccinations were initiated 4-6 weeks following radiotherapy alone, or were given together with temozolomide cycles. Earlier treatment was radiotherapy, temozolomide, or both, with most getting both.

The sequence was obtained from a man in his forties or fifties with glioma. This chain uses TRBV5-6 with TRBJ2-7; D is unclear. Sequenced here: PBMCs, sampled from a glioma patient whose treatment included an IDH1 peptide vaccine. This CDR3 is CASSLGLSEQYF. DNA for the CDR3: TGTGCCAGCAGCTTGGGCCTGAGCGAGCAGTACTTC.